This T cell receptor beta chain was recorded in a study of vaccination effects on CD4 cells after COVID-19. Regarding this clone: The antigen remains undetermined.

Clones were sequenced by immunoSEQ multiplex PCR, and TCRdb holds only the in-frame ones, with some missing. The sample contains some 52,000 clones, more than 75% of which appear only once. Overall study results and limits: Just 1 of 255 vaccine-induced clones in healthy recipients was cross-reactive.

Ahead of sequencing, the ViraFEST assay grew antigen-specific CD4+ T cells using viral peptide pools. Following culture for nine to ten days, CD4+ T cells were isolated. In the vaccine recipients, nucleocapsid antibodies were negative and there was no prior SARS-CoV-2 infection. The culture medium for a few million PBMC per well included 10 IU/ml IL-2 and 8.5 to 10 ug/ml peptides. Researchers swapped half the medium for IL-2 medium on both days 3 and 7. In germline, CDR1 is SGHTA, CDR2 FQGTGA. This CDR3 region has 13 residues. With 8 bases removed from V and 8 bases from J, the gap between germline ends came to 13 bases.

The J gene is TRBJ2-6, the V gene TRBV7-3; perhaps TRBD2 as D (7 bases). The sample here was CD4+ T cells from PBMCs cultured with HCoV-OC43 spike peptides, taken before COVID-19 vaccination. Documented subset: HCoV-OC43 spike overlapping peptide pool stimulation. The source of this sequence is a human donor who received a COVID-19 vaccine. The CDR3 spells CASRGAGTNVLTF. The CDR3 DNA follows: TGTGCCAGCCGGGGGGCAGGGACCAACGTCCTGACTTTC. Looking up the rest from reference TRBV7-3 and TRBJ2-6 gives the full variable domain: GAGVSQTPSNKVTEKGKYVELRCDPISGHTALYWYRQSLGQGPEFLIYFQGTGAADDSGLPNDRFFAVRPEGSVSTLKIQRTERGDSAVYLCASRGAGTNVLTFGAGSRLTVL.